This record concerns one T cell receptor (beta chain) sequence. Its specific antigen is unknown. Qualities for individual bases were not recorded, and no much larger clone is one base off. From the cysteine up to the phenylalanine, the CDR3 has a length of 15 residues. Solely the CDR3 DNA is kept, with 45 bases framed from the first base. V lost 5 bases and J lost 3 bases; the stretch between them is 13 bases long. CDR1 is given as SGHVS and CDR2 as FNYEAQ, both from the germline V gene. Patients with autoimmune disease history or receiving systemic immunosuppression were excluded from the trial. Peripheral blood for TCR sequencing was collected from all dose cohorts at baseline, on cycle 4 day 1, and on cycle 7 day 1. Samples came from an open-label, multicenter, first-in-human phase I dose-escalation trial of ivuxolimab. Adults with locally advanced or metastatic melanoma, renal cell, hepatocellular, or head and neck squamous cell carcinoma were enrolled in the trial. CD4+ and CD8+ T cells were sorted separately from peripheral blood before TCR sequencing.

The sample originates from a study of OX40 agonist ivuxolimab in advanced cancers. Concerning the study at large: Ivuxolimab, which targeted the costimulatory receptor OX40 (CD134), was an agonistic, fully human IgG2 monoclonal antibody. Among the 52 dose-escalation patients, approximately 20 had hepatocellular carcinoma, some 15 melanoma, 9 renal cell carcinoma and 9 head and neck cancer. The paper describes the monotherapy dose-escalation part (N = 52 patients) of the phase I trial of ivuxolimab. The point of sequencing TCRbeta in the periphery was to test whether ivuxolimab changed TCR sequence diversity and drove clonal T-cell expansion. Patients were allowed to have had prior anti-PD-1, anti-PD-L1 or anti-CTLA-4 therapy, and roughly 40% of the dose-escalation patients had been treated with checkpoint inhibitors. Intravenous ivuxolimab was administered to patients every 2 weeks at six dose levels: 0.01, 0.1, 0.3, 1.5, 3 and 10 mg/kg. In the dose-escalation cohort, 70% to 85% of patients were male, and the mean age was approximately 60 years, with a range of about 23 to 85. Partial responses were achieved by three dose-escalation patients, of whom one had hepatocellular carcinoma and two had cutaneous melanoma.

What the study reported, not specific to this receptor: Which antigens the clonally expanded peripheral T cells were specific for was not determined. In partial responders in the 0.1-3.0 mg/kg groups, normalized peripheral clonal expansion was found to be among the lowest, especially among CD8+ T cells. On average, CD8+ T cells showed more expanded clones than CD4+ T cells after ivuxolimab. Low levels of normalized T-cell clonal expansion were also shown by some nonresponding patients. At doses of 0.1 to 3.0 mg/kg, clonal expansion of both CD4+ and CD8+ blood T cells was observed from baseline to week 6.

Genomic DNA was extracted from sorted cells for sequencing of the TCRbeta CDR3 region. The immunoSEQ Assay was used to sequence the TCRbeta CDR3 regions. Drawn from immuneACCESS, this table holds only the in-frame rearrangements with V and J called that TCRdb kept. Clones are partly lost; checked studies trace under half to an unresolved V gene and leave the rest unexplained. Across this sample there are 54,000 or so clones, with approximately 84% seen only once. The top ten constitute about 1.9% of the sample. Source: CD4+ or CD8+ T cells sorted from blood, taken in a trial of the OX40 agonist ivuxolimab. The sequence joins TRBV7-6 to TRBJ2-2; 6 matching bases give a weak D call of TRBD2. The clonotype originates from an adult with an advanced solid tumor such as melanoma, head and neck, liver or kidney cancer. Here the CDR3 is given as CASSQMGLYTGELFF. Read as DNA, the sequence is TGTGCCAGCAGCCAAATGGGACTCTACACCGGGGAGCTGTTTTTT.